A single sample gave rise to the 10 T cell receptor beta chains below, sequenced in a study of identical twins. From the 5' RACE reads, TCRdb called clonotypes with MiXCR, one entry per CDR3 protein. The top ten hold roughly 3.9% of the sample, which has around 240,000 distinct CDR3 sequences, about 7% seen once. The same data also contributed to another study, on yellow fever vaccine responses in identical twins.

Sequencing was done on a sample of memory (CD45RO+) T cells sorted from blood. All receptors come from a woman aged 18-29 years in good health.

The chain recombines TRBV12-3 or TRBV12-4 with TRBJ1-5, with TRBD1 matching over 7 bases. The CDR3 spans 16 residues. V gave up 5 bases and J gave up 4 bases; unmatched junction bases: 11. In DNA, the CDR3 is TGTGCCAGCAGTCAAGGGGGCCCCCGGGGTAATCAGCCCCAGCATTTT. This sequence encodes CASSQGGPRGNQPQHF.

This clonotype was seen repeatedly, ten times or more. Written as DNA, the CDR3 is TGTGCCACCAGTGACTCGGGACTAGCCTACACAGATACGCAGTATTTT. Protein product: CATSDSGLAYTDTQYF. The rearrangement uses TRBV24-1 and TRBJ2-3, with 9 bases fitting TRBD2. This CDR3 spans 16 amino acids. Germline V gene sequence: CDR1 KGHDR, CDR2 SFDVKD. The V gene end was trimmed by 4 bases and the J gene end by 2 bases; junction bases not matched to a gene: 6.

This clonotype was picked up many times. This chain uses TRBV18 with TRBJ1-5; D gene unclear. Germline assignment: CDR1 KGHSH and CDR2 LQKENI. The V and J ends lost 1 base and 4 bases respectively, with 5 bases between them. This CDR3 has 13 residues. The CDR3 nucleotides read TGTGCCAGCTCACCACAGGGAAATCAGCCCCAGCATTTT. Protein: CASSPQGNQPQHF.

This clonotype was counted between two and nine times. The chain couples TRBV5-1 to TRBJ2-1; 8 nucleotides agree with TRBD2. Germline V gene sequence: CDR1 SGHRS, CDR2 YFSETQ. V was pared by 2 bases and J by 8 bases, with 9 bases of the junction left unmatched. CDR3 length: 15 amino acids. CDR3 amino acids: CASSLPGLGRDEQFF. CDR3 coding DNA: TGCGCCAGCAGCTTACCGGGACTAGGGCGGGATGAGCAGTTCTTC.

This clonotype turned up a few times. The chain employs TRBV19 and TRBJ2-1; 9 nucleotides agree with TRBD1. V gave up 7 bases and J gave up 6 bases; unmatched junction bases: 10. The CDR3 is 15 residues long. Germline assignment: CDR1 LNHDA and CDR2 SQIVND (reference sequence). This CDR3 is CASIQGTGFSNEQFF. CDR3 coding DNA: TGTGCCAGTATTCAGGGGACAGGGTTCTCCAATGAGCAGTTCTTC.

This clonotype turned up a few times. The genes are TRBV19 and TRBJ1-4; D uncertain. CDR3 length: 14 residues. CDR1 and CDR2 (germline): LNHDA, SQIVND (reference sequence). Trimming left V 11 bases short and J 0 bases short, with 13 bases between. The CDR3 protein is CAARDYATNEKLFF. CDR3 DNA: TGTGCCGCGAGGGATTACGCAACTAATGAAAAACTGTTTTTT.

This clonotype was seen many times. J is TRBJ1-3 and V is TRBV6-1, with a weak D call TRBD1 (5 bases). With 6 bases removed from V and 1 base from J, the gap between germline ends came to 13 bases. CDR3 length: 15 residues. Per germline, CDR1 MNHNS and CDR2 SASEGT. CDR3 region: CASSPSRGSGNTIYF. The CDR3 nucleotides read TGTGCCAGCAGCCCGAGTCGGGGGTCTGGAAACACCATATATTTT.

The chain has TRBV12-3 or TRBV12-4 and TRBJ2-7; D is possibly TRBD1 (7 bases). CDR3 length: 16 amino acids. Trimming took off 5 bases at V and 6 bases at J, with 23 bases between the two ends. The chain's CDR3 is CASSRQGPGLSSEQYF. CDR3 coding DNA: TGTGCCAGCAGTCGACAGGGACCGGGACTTTCAAGCGAGCAGTACTTC.

This clonotype showed up many times. This chain connects TRBV20-1 to TRBJ1-1; the D is unclear. Germline CDR1 DFQATT, CDR2 SNEGSKA (reference sequence). The CDR3 consists of 14 residues. The V and J ends lost 2 bases and 2 bases respectively, with 12 bases between them. The DNA for the CDR3 is TGCAGTGCTAGATTTGGGCAGACAAACACTGAAGCTTTCTTT. Protein: CSARFGQTNTEAFF.

The chain employs TRBV20-1 and TRBJ2-3, with TRBD1 matching over 8 bases. The CDR3 is 13 residues long. The V and J ends lost 6 bases and 5 bases, in that order; junction bases with no gene match: 7. Germline-derived CDR1 and CDR2 are DFQATT and SNEGSKA (reference sequence). The CDR3 here is CSARGQARDTQYF. The CDR3 DNA is TGCAGTGCCCGGGGACAGGCCCGAGATACGCAGTATTTT.